A single sample gave rise to the 19 T cell receptor beta chains below, sequenced in a study of blood T cell repertoires in COVID-19. The data were produced by immunoSEQ multiplex PCR, yet TCRdb's version contains in-frame clones alone and is incomplete. The sample shows about 160,000 clones, 75% to 90% of them seen only once. The specimen was peripheral blood. The receptors here all came from a woman of 80 years or more with active or convalescent COVID-19.

The chain joins TRBV9 to TRBJ2-1; 7 bases line up with TRBD1. J lost 1 base, V lost 3 bases, and 10 bases had no gene match. This CDR3 region has 17 residues. Germline lookup yields CDR1 SGDLS and CDR2 YYNGEE. CDR3 sequence: CASSDPGTVYSYNEQFF. The CDR3, as DNA: TGTGCCAGCAGCGATCCCGGGACAGTTTATTCCTACAATGAGCAGTTCTTC.

V usage is TRBV2 and J usage is TRBJ2-6, with D uncertain. CDR3 length: 13 residues. V lost 8 bases, J lost 1 base, and 6 bases lay in between. Germline CDR1 reads SNHLY; CDR2 reads FYNNEI. The CDR3 protein is CASSPSGANVLTF. CDR3 coding DNA: TGTGCCAGCTCCCCTTCTGGGGCCAACGTCCTGACTTTC. Based on the CDR3 plus reference TRBV2 and TRBJ2-6, the full variable domain is EPEVTQTPSHQVTQMGQEVILRCVPISNHLYFYWYRQILGQKVEFLVSFYNNEISEKSEIFDDQFSVERPDGSNFTLKIRSTKLEDSAMYFCASSPSGANVLTFGAGSRLTVL.

This chain uses TRBV6-2 or TRBV6-3 with TRBJ1-6; 7 bases match TRBD1. The CDR3 length is 14 residues. V shed 3 bases, J shed 9 bases, and the junction held 5 bases outside the gene matches. CDR1 MNHEY and CDR2 SVGEGT come from the germline V gene. CDR3 sequence: CASSYQGGSSPLHF. CDR3 sequence (DNA): TGTGCCAGCAGTTATCAGGGGGGTAGTTCACCCCTCCACTTT.

This chain joins TRBV2 and TRBJ2-5; TRBD2 agrees at 11 bases. Per germline, CDR1 SNHLY and CDR2 FYNNEI. V shed 3 bases and J 4 bases; nucleotides not matched to a gene: 7. The CDR3 consists of 16 residues. The CDR3 DNA reads as TGTGCCAGCAGTGATAGCGGGGGGGCAGTTTCAGAGACCCAGTACTTC. Translated: CASSDSGGAVSETQYF.

The rearrangement links TRBV9 to TRBJ2-3, with D perhaps matching TRBD2 (5 bases). The CDR3 totals 16 residues. Germline CDR1 is SGDLS and CDR2 is YYNGEE. The V gene lost 0 bases and the J gene lost 1 base, with 12 bases spanning the gap. The CDR3 nucleotides are TGTGCCAGCAGCGTAGCTTCGGGGATTCGCACAGATACGCAGTATTTT. Protein: CASSVASGIRTDTQYF.

The chain is built from TRBV27 and TRBJ2-5, with TRBD1 matching over 8 bases. Trimming took 5 bases from V and 1 from J; bases not matched to a gene: 12. In germline, CDR1 is MNHEY, CDR2 SMNVEV (reference sequence). The CDR3 totals 17 residues. The CDR3 protein is CASSLWKRTGFQETQYF. The CDR3 coding sequence is TGTGCCAGCAGTCTTTGGAAGAGGACAGGGTTCCAAGAGACCCAGTACTTC.

A single count supports this clone. This rearrangement joins TRBV4-1 to TRBJ1-5, with no clear D. V gave up 5 bases and J gave up 2 bases, with 13 bases separating them. The length of the CDR3 is 15 residues. Germline V lookup: CDR1 MGHRA, CDR2 YSYEKL. Here the CDR3 DNA reads TGCGCCAGCAGCGTCCGGGTGGAGGGCAATCAGCCCCAGCATTTT. Encoded protein: CASSVRVEGNQPQHF.

V and J are TRBV6-1 and TRBJ2-3, with no clear D. The CDR3 extends over 15 amino acids. Trimming took 3 bases from V and 0 from J, leaving 10 bases between them. Germline V lookup: CDR1 MNHNS, CDR2 SASEGT. CDR3 sequence reads: CASSEFVTSTDTQYF. The CDR3, as DNA: TGTGCCAGCAGTGAGTTCGTGACTAGCACAGATACGCAGTATTTT.

The chain carries TRBV19 and TRBJ1-2, with 11 bases aligning to TRBD1. V lost 6 bases to trimming and J lost 6 bases; unmatched junction nucleotides: 9. This CDR3 contains 15 residues. CDR1 and CDR2 from the germline V gene are LNHDA and SQIVND (reference sequence). CDR3 loop: CASRSAGQGVHGYTF. The CDR3 nucleotides are TGTGCCAGTAGATCCGCGGGACAGGGGGTCCATGGCTACACCTTC.

This clone was seen just once. V and J are TRBV7-9 and TRBJ2-3, with D possibly matching TRBD2 (5 bases). Between the trimmed V and J ends, which lost 2 bases and 2 bases, there was a span of 11 bases. CDR3 length: 15 amino acids. Germline CDR1 is SEHNR and CDR2 is FQNEAQ (reference sequence). The CDR3 DNA reads TGTGCCAGCAGCTTACCGAGGGCCTTCACAGATACGCAGTATTTT. Protein: CASSLPRAFTDTQYF.

The chain carries TRBV7-9 and TRBJ2-3; TRBD2 matches at 8 bases. The V and J ends lost 5 bases and 1 base, in that order; junction bases with no gene match: 5. Per germline, CDR1 SEHNR and CDR2 FQNEAQ (reference sequence). This CDR3 contains 15 residues. The CDR3 reads CASSPRGGRTDTQYF. The CDR3 DNA sequence: TGTGCCAGCAGCCCCCGGGGGGGGCGCACAGATACGCAGTATTTT.

The rearrangement joins TRBV28 to TRBJ2-1; tentative D call: TRBD1 (5 bases). The CDR3 loop spans 13 amino acids. Trimming took off 5 bases at V and 5 bases at J, with 10 bases between the two ends. Looked up from germline, CDR1 is MDHEN and CDR2 is SYDVKM. For the CDR3, the DNA is TGTGCCAGCAGTCCTCGGACACACAATGAGCAGTTCTTC. Translation: CASSPRTHNEQFF.

This clone was counted a few times. The chain is built from TRBV7-9 and TRBJ1-1, with 7 bases that match TRBD1. Per germline, CDR1 SEHNR and CDR2 FQNEAQ (reference sequence). The trim removed 2 bases at V and 10 bases at J, leaving 13 bases unmatched. The CDR3 has 15 residues. The CDR3: CASSLSNGRAGGAFF. Here the CDR3 DNA reads TGTGCCAGCAGCTTAAGTAATGGTAGGGCAGGGGGAGCTTTCTTT.

The chain employs TRBV3-1 (or the pseudogene TRBV3-2) and TRBJ1-6; no clear D gene. Per germline, CDR1 LGHDT and CDR2 YNNKEL (reference sequence). The CDR3 covers 14 residues. V was pared by 9 bases and J by 8 bases, with 17 bases between. Here the CDR3 reads CASQPAGEHSPLHF. CDR3 DNA sequence: TGTGCCAGTCAACCGGCTGGGGAGCATTCACCCCTCCACTTT.

V is TRBV24-1 and J is TRBJ1-2; TRBD1 matches at 7 bases. Germline CDR1 is KGHDR and CDR2 is SFDVKD. Losses at the gene ends were 5 bases for V and 8 bases for J; bases not matched to a gene: 7. The CDR3 runs 13 residues. The CDR3 nucleotides read TGTGCCACCAGTGCGACAGGGCGGGGCGGCTACACCTTC. Translation gives CATSATGRGGYTF.

V usage is TRBV4-3 and J usage is TRBJ1-3; weak D call: TRBD1 (5 bases). Trimming took off 0 bases at V and 0 bases at J, with 15 bases between the two ends. From germline, CDR1 is LGHNA and CDR2 YSLEER. The CDR3 consists of 18 residues. The CDR3 nucleotides are TGCGCCAGCAGCCAAGATATCAGGGCGACGTACTCTGGAAACACCATATATTTT. As protein: CASSQDIRATYSGNTIYF.

The chain couples TRBV18 to TRBJ1-5; a possible D gene is TRBD1 (5 bases). The V and J ends lost 4 bases and 11 bases respectively, with 9 bases between them. CDR3 length: 11 residues. Germline V CDR1 and CDR2: KGHSH, LQKENI. CDR3 DNA sequence: TGTGCCAGCTCACTCGGGGGTACCCAGCATTTT. Its translation: CASSLGGTQHF.

This clone was seen more than once but under ten times. The chain carries TRBV27 and TRBJ1-5; 7 bases line up with TRBD1. Trimming took 4 bases from V and 0 from J; bases not matched to a gene: 6. The CDR3 spans 16 residues. Germline loops: CDR1 MNHEY, CDR2 SMNVEV (reference sequence). The CDR3 DNA reads as TGTGCCAGCAGTTCACAGGGGACAAATAGCAATCAGCCCCAGCATTTT. It codes for CASSSQGTNSNQPQHF.

The gene calls are TRBV19 and TRBJ1-4; the D is unclear. Germline loops: CDR1 LNHDA, CDR2 SQIVND (reference sequence). The CDR3 has 16 residues. The ends were cut back, 4 bases at V and 2 bases at J, with 14 bases in the middle. The CDR3, as DNA: TGTGCCAGTAGTAACCGCCCCGGAGCGACTAATGAAAAACTGTTTTTT. The encoded protein is CASSNRPGATNEKLFF.